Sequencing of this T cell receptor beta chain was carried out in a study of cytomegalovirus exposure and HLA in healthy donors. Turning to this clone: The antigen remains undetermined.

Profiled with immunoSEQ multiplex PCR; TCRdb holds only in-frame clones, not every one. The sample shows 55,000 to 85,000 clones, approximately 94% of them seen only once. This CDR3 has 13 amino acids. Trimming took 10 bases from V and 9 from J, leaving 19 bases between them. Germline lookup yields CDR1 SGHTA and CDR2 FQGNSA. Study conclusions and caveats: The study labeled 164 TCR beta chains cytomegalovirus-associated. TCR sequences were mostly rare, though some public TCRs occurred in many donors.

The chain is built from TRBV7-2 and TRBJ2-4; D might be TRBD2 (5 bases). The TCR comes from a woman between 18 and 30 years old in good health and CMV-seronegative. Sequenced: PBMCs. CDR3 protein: CATLSDSRGIQYF. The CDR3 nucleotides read TGTGCCACCCTTTCAGACTCCCGGGGCATTCAGTACTTC.